Listed here are 18 T cell receptor beta chains from one sample, sequenced in a study of cytomegalovirus exposure and HLA in healthy donors. The primer mix had 60 Vbeta and 13 Jbeta primers. The protocol was immunoSEQ multiplex PCR, while the TCRdb copy is restricted to in-frame clones and leaves out a portion. The sample lists 95,000 to 150,000 clones, about 78% occurring once. Source material: PBMCs. The receptors come from a woman aged 40 to 50 in good health and CMV-seropositive.

This clone has more than one count but fewer than ten. The chain is built from TRBV27 and TRBJ2-7, with 8 bases aligning to TRBD1. The CDR3 runs 13 residues. J was trimmed by 5 bases and V by 5 bases; bases with no gene match: 5. The germline CDR1 and CDR2 sequences are MNHEY and SMNVEV (reference sequence). This CDR3 is CASSPDRDDEQYF. CDR3 in DNA: TGTGCCAGCAGTCCGGACAGGGACGACGAGCAGTACTTC.

The V gene is TRBV19, the J gene TRBJ2-5; D is undetermined. Trimming removed 3 bases at V and 4 bases at J, with 3 bases between. Germline V gives CDR1 LNHDA, CDR2 SQIVND (reference sequence). The CDR3 extends over 11 amino acids. The CDR3 DNA reads as TGTGCCAGTAGTATGGCAGAGACCCAGTACTTC. Amino acid sequence: CASSMAETQYF.

This clone was picked up one time. This chain joins TRBV6-1 and TRBJ1-1, with TRBD1 as a possible D gene (6 bases). Germline V gene sequence: CDR1 MNHNS, CDR2 SASEGT. The germline V and J ends were trimmed by 5 bases and 8 bases, with 12 bases remaining between them. This CDR3 comprises 12 residues. The CDR3 here is CASSRTGTEAFF. CDR3 nucleotide sequence: TGTGCCAGCAGTCGAACCGGGACAGAAGCTTTCTTT.

This chain uses TRBV7-8 with TRBJ1-5, with TRBD1 matching 11 bases. Germline loops: CDR1 SGHVS, CDR2 FQNEAQ. The CDR3 covers 16 residues. The J segment lost 2 bases and the V segment lost 5 bases, leaving 5 bases of the junction unmatched. CDR3 residues: CASSPWDRGGNQPQHF. For the CDR3, the DNA is TGTGCCAGCAGCCCATGGGACAGGGGGGGCAATCAGCCCCAGCATTTT.

The CDR3, as DNA: TGTGCCAGCAGCTTAGAACAGGGTTACTCCTACGAGCAGTACTTC. Its translation: CASSLEQGYSYEQYF. V and J are TRBV7-9 and TRBJ2-7; D is perhaps TRBD1 (6 bases). The CDR3 length is 15 residues. Germline loops: CDR1 SEHNR, CDR2 FQNEAQ (reference sequence). The germline V and J ends were trimmed by 1 base and 0 bases, with 10 bases remaining between them.

The chain couples TRBV6-5 to TRBJ1-5; D unclear. The V end was cut by 2 bases, the J end by 0 bases, with 11 bases between. The CDR3 runs to 16 residues. Germline CDR1 is MNHEY and CDR2 is SVGAGI. CDR3 nucleotides: TGTGCCAGCAGTTACAAAGACTCTAATAGCAATCAGCCCCAGCATTTT. It specifies CASSYKDSNSNQPQHF.

The chain carries TRBV4-1 and TRBJ2-5; TRBD2 agrees at 12 bases. Germline assignment: CDR1 MGHRA and CDR2 YSYEKL. The J segment lost 1 base and the V segment lost 4 bases, leaving 7 bases of the junction unmatched. This CDR3 spans 17 amino acids. The CDR3 bases are TGCGCCAGCAGCCCAGTTAGACTAGCGGGAGCCCAAGAGACCCAGTACTTC. This codes for CASSPVRLAGAQETQYF.

The V and J genes are TRBV9 and TRBJ2-5, with 7 bases matching TRBD1. Germline CDR1 is SGDLS and CDR2 is YYNGEE. V trimming: 4 bases; J trimming: 1 base; junction bases outside the gene matches: 7. The length of the CDR3 is 15 residues. The CDR3 nucleotides read TGTGCCAGCAGCACCCGGGACAGAACCCAAGAGACCCAGTACTTC. The encoded protein is CASSTRDRTQETQYF.

J is TRBJ2-7 and V is TRBV7-8; D call uncertain. Germline V gives CDR1 SGHVS, CDR2 FQNEAQ. The CDR3 has 14 residues. Trimming cost V 1 base and J 0 bases, with 7 bases left between them. The CDR3 loop reads CASSLGASSYEQYF. CDR3 DNA sequence: TGTGCCAGCAGCTTAGGTGCGAGCTCCTACGAGCAGTACTTC.

This chain connects TRBV5-1 to TRBJ1-1; D might be TRBD1 (6 bases). The CDR3 is made up of 14 amino acids. Trimming removed 2 bases from V and 5 bases from J, with 13 bases in between. In germline, CDR1 is SGHRS, CDR2 YFSETQ. This chain's CDR3 is CASSFRLQGTEAFF. In DNA form, the CDR3 reads TGCGCCAGCAGCTTCCGTTTACAGGGAACTGAAGCTTTCTTT. Full variable domain (outside the CDR3, taken from reference TRBV5-1 and TRBJ1-1): KAGVTQTPRYLIKTRGQQVTLSCSPISGHRSVSWYQQTPGQGLQFLFEYFSETQRNKGNFPGRFSGRQFSNSRSEMNVSTLELGDSALYLCASSFRLQGTEAFFGQGTRLTVV.

In its sample, this clone was seen once. The CDR3 is CASSVYHQGYLPKNIQYF. The DNA of the CDR3 is TGTGCCAGCAGCGTATACCACCAGGGGTACCTGCCCAAAAACATTCAGTACTTC. The rearrangement links TRBV7-4 to TRBJ2-4; tentatively, D is TRBD1 (6 bases). Trimming took 5 bases from V and 2 from J, leaving 22 bases between them. The CDR3 is 18 residues long. The germline V gene encodes CDR1 SGHVT and CDR2 SQSDAQ. The full variable domain, in which reference TRBV7-4 and TRBJ2-4 provide the parts outside the CDR3, is GAGVSQSPRYKVAKRGRDVALRCDSISGHVTLYWYRQTLGQGSEVLTYSQSDAQRDKSGRPSGRFSAERPERSVSTLKIQRTEQGDSAVYLCASSVYHQGYLPKNIQYFGAGTRLSVL.

This clone was found a few times. J is TRBJ1-5 and V is TRBV4-1; 9 nucleotides agree with TRBD1. Germline-derived CDR1 and CDR2 are MGHRA and YSYEKL. V shed 0 bases, J shed 0 bases, and the junction held 3 bases outside the gene matches. This CDR3 is 17 amino acids long. The CDR3: CASSQDRDRASNQPQHF. The CDR3 coding sequence is TGCGCCAGCAGCCAAGATCGGGACAGGGCTAGCAATCAGCCCCAGCATTTT.

This clone was seen a few times. This chain uses TRBV7-9 with TRBJ2-7; 8 bases are shared with TRBD1. Germline CDR1 reads SEHNR; CDR2 reads FQNEAQ (reference sequence). This CDR3 has 13 amino acids. The trim removed 6 bases at V and 2 bases at J, leaving 3 bases unmatched. The CDR3, as DNA: TGTGCCAGCAGGGGACAGGTGACCTACGAGCAGTACTTC. Its protein product is CASRGQVTYEQYF.

The rearrangement links TRBV18 to TRBJ1-6, with no clear D. The CDR3 totals 16 residues. The V end was cut by 0 bases, the J end by 8 bases, with 14 bases between. Germline CDR1 and CDR2: KGHSH and LQKENI. DNA for the CDR3: TGTGCCAGCTCACCACCGAGGGTGCAAAGGGATTCACCCCTCCACTTT. Its protein product is CASSPPRVQRDSPLHF. The whole variable domain, remainder taken from reference TRBV18 and TRBJ1-6, is NAGVMQNPRHLVRRRGQEARLRCSPMKGHSHVYWYRQLPEEGLKFMVYLQKENIIDESGMPKERFSAEFPKEGPSILRIQQVVRGDSAAYFCASSPPRVQRDSPLHFGNGTRLTVT.

This clone was counted between two and nine times. The chain links TRBV5-8 to TRBJ2-5, with unresolved D. Looked up from germline, CDR1 is SGHTS and CDR2 is YDEGEE. CDR3 length equals 12 residues. V lost 2 bases and J lost 7, with 9 bases in between. The CDR3 loop reads CASSFDKRTQYF. The CDR3 bases are TGTGCCAGCAGCTTCGACAAGAGGACCCAGTACTTC.

The gene calls are TRBV9 and TRBJ1-1; TRBD1 matches 7 bases. The V gene's germline CDR1 is SGDLS and CDR2 YYNGEE. CDR3 length: 13 residues. V gave up 7 bases and J gave up 0 bases; unmatched junction bases: 3. The CDR3 here is CASAGTVNTEAFF. CDR3 sequence (DNA): TGTGCCAGCGCCGGGACAGTGAACACTGAAGCTTTCTTT.

Turning to this clone: At one end the junction does not follow the germline gene, possibly because of a read error. V and J are TRBV4-3 and TRBJ2-6; no definite D call. This CDR3 has 16 residues. Germline V gene data show CDR1 as LGHNA and CDR2 as YSLEER. CDR3 nucleotide sequence: TGCGCCAGCGGCCAAGATGCGCCCCCTGGGGCCAACGTCCTGACTTTC. It translates to CASGQDAPPGANVLTF.

The sample holds a few counts of this clone. The gene calls are TRBV7-2 and TRBJ2-7; 9 bases are shared with TRBD1. The CDR3 covers 14 residues. CDR1 and CDR2 (germline): SGHTA, FQGNSA. The V segment lost 6 bases and the J segment 3 bases; nucleotides outside the gene matches: 6. The CDR3 region is CASRRGQGSYEQYF. The CDR3 DNA reads TGTGCCAGCAGGAGAGGACAGGGGAGCTACGAGCAGTACTTC.